This TCR beta chain comes out of a study of shared clonotypes between healthy human individuals (dated by TCRdb to 2020 to 2021). Context from the whole study: The cohort included three men and a couple of women between 18 and 49 years of age. To estimate repertoire size and how much clonotype sharing occurs between individuals, the study deeply sequenced the blood TCR repertoires of five healthy adults. To increase sequencing depth and limit assay-specific biases, different laboratories used diverse techniques to prepare libraries and sequence TCR repertoires. For each donor, CD4 naive and CD4 memory were each run on three plates, CD8 naive on two plates, and CD8 memory on one plate. Each donor's leukapheresis produced roughly between roughly 0.85 and 9.5 billion PBMCs.

What the research found in general, with its limitations: Larger estimated clonotype richness was generally found for naive subsets than for memory subsets. Pairwise subsampling led to the expectation that sequencing depth would affect the degree of clonotype sharing among donors. Rarefaction of sorted-subset datasets indicated incomplete sequencing despite the large sequencing depth. Clonotypes shared by all four sorted-subset donors showed higher generation probabilities than non-shared clonotypes. Because the study included only a small number of donors, the genetic and exposure-history diversity represented was limited. Sampling was restricted to blood, and TCR repertoires in tissues likely differ from the TCR repertoires found in blood. Around 5.4% of naive CD4, 3.5% of naive CD8, 2.3% of memory CD4, and 0.4% of memory CD8 clonotypes were shared across several donors.

TCR CDR3 regions were amplified from genomic DNA by multiplex PCR using the deep immunoSEQ assay. Extracted genomic DNA from each cell subset was distributed evenly across all wells of several immunoSEQ 96-well plates, and each plate was treated as a replicate. For sorted subsets, each replicate PCR was loaded with 150 to 250 ng genomic DNA, equivalent to about 30,000 T cell genomes. Purified libraries were quantified with a Qubit 3.0 fluorometer, sized on a Bioanalyzer 2100, and re-quantified with the KAPA Library Quantification kit. Every immunoSEQ 96-well plate was sequenced on a separate single-read 150-cycle Illumina NextSeq 550 flow cell. The authors processed their data as follows. Because the immunoSEQ output held only junctional sequences and lacked quality scores, the filtering could not match the filtering applied to full-length reads. Sequences were annotated with PyIR, a Python wrapper for IgBLAST v1.9, using IMGT germline references to assign V/J genes and CDR3. Any read was removed if the V/J assignment was weak (E-value above 1e-6), the CDR3 was missing, or the read contained stop codons, out-of-frame junctions, or ambiguous translated residues. V3J clonotypes were defined as sequences sharing the same inferred V gene, J gene, and CDR3 amino acid sequence. To compute the percentage overlap between repertoires, the number of shared unique clonotypes was divided by the size of the smaller repertoire. RTK rarefaction, the Chao1 estimator, and Recon v2.1 estimates of unobserved clonotypes were used to assess repertoire richness. Generation probabilities were computed with OLGA for all TCRbeta clonotypes obtained by the gDNA method from several donors. TCRdb carries this immuneACCESS record with in-frame sequences only. Its versions omit some clonotypes, under half of them owing to an unresolved V gene in the studies checked, with the rest unexplained. D and trimming come from the DNA, and the V and J calls and clone size come from that table. The sample records millions of clones, approximately 94% of which are singletons. The ten biggest clones cover roughly 1% of the sample.

Notes on this clone: What antigen it recognizes has not been identified. Base qualities are not recorded, but no much larger clone differs from it by a single base.

V is shortened by 5 bases, J by 6 bases, and the region joining them spans 14 bases. From the germline V gene, CDR1 is SGHAT and CDR2 is FQNNGV. The CDR3 contains 14 residues, cysteine and phenylalanine counted. Only the CDR3 part of the read is kept: 42 bases, read in frame from the first base. For the CD8 naive samples, CD45RO-negative cells were positively selected for CCR7, yielding a CD45RA+CCR7+ population from which TemRA cells were excluded. The donors were healthy, HIV-negative adults who had no recently reported acute infections or vaccinations. Every donor was a Caucasian adult residing in Nashville, Tennessee, USA. Blood was obtained by leukapheresis, after which PBMCs were separated by Ficoll-Histopaque density gradient centrifugation and cryopreserved in liquid nitrogen vapor phase. Analytical flow cytometry was used to check the purity and quantity of every magnetically sorted T cell population. Each sorted fraction had its genomic DNA isolated and then quantified by UV absorbance on a Nanodrop 2000c.

This TCR was sampled from a man aged 18 to 29 in good health. The rearrangement combines TRBV11-2 with TRBJ2-4; the D gene is perhaps TRBD1 or TRBD2, as each covers 5 bases. Sequencing input: naive CD8+ T cells sorted from blood. Sample cell subset or site, as interpreted from the label and publication: CD45RA+CCR7+. CDR3 reads: CASSPGTAGNIQYF. The nucleotide sequence is TGTGCCAGCAGCCCCGGGACCGCTGGAAACATTCAGTACTTC.